This T cell receptor beta chain was profiled in a study of breast tumors, draining lymph nodes, adjacent tissues. This clonotype was seen at least ten times. The target antigen is unknown. This CDR3 is 17 amino acids long. V gave up 0 bases and J gave up 5 bases; unmatched junction bases: 13. Per the germline V gene, CDR1 is MNHEY and CDR2 is SVGEGT. Breast cancer patients provided tissue from their axillary draining lymph nodes. In TCRdb, the multiplex PCR reads were re-called with MiXCR into one record per CDR3 protein. The sample consists of about 80,000 distinct CDR3 sequences, roughly a fifth of them appearing once. Study outcomes and limitations: The lymph node origin of tumor T cells was framed as consistent with a hypothesis, not demonstrated. Compared with lymph nodes, tumors were less diverse; compared with nontumor tissue, more. Luminal-like breast cancer showed significantly higher tumor–nontumor repertoire similarity than basal-like. Most tumor T cells seemingly derive from lymph node, then expand in tumor.

The gene calls are TRBV6-2 or TRBV6-3 and TRBJ2-7, with TRBD2 matching 7 bases. This receptor was taken from a female donor with breast cancer. Some clones in this sample may be carry-over from other donors' samples. The specimen sequenced was axillary lymph node tissue. The DNA of the CDR3 is TGTGCCAGCAGTTACTCCGAAAGTAGGGCGGGAGTCCACGAGCAGTACTTC. Translated, it gives CASSYSESRAGVHEQYF.